Presented here are 8 T cell receptor beta chains from one specimen sequenced in a study of T-cell reconstitution after alpha-beta-depleted transplantation in children. The authors prepared the TCRbeta library with unique molecular identifiers. From the PCR reads, TCRdb called clonotypes with MiXCR, one entry per CDR3 protein. The profile shows about 400,000 distinct CDR3 sequences, about 20% of them singletons. The specimen comprised PBMCs from the stem cell graft donor, sampled from the stem cell graft. These receptors were taken from a human donor who donated a stem cell graft to a child with acute myeloid leukemia.

This clonotype occurred many times. The V and J genes are TRBV4-1 and TRBJ2-1; 8 bases agree with TRBD2. The CDR3 extends over 16 amino acids. Per germline, CDR1 MGHRA and CDR2 YSYEKL. V was pared by 7 bases and J by 2 bases, with 10 bases of the junction left unmatched. The CDR3 DNA reads TGCGCCAGCACCCTAACCGGGGGGGCCCCCTACAATGAGCAGTTCTTC. Protein sequence: CASTLTGGAPYNEQFF.

The chain couples TRBV7-9 to TRBJ2-4; no clear D gene. Germline V gives CDR1 SEHNR, CDR2 FQNEAQ (reference sequence). CDR3 size: 13 residues. Trimming took 1 base from V and 7 from J, leaving 8 bases between them. CDR3 amino acids: CASSLGQANIQYF. The DNA for the CDR3 is TGTGCCAGCAGCTTAGGTCAGGCTAACATTCAGTACTTC.

As DNA, the CDR3 is TGCGCCAGCAGCGCCGGGACAGATTACAATCAGCCCCAGCATTTT. Residues: CASSAGTDYNQPQHF. V and J are TRBV5-1 and TRBJ1-5, with 7 bases matching TRBD1. V shed 4 bases and J 3 bases; nucleotides not matched to a gene: 7. Per germline, CDR1 SGHRS and CDR2 YFSETQ. The CDR3 covers 15 residues.

This clonotype was counted at least ten times. J is TRBJ2-5 and V is TRBV15; TRBD2 is a possible D gene (5 bases). The germline gives CDR1 LNHNV, CDR2 YYDKDF (reference sequence). V was clipped by 1 base and J by 3 bases, with 12 bases between them. This CDR3 comprises 15 residues. The CDR3 loop reads CATSRALGAEETQYF. CDR3 DNA sequence: TGTGCCACCAGCAGAGCTTTGGGAGCCGAAGAGACCCAGTACTTC.

This chain uses TRBV4-1 with TRBJ2-1, with 9 bases that match TRBD2. The CDR3 loop spans 15 amino acids. Germline lookup yields CDR1 MGHRA and CDR2 YSYEKL. Trimming took 0 bases from V and 5 from J; bases not matched to a gene: 2. For the CDR3, the DNA is TGCGCCAGCAGCCAAGACCTAGCGGGACACAATGAGCAGTTCTTC. Its protein product is CASSQDLAGHNEQFF.

This clonotype was detected only a few times. This chain links TRBV28 with TRBJ2-1, with D possibly TRBD2 on 5 matching bases. In germline, CDR1 is MDHEN, CDR2 SYDVKM. V lost 6 bases, J lost 6 bases, and 15 bases lay in between. The CDR3 covers 14 residues. The CDR3 DNA reads as TGTGCCAGCAGCTTAGCGACCCTTGGCAATGAGCAGTTCTTC. This gives the protein CASSLATLGNEQFF.

V gene TRBV7-3 combines with J gene TRBJ1-1, with 7 bases that match TRBD1. With 5 bases clipped from V and 4 bases from J, the junction kept 7 bases outside the gene matches. Germline V lookup: CDR1 SGHTA, CDR2 FQGTGA. The CDR3 has 14 amino acids. Here the CDR3 DNA reads TGTGCCAGCAGCCAAAGGGAGGGGGCCACTGAAGCTTTCTTT. It translates to CASSQREGATEAFF.

The chain carries TRBV12-3 or TRBV12-4 and TRBJ2-1; D not certain. This CDR3 spans 12 amino acids. V was shortened by 6 bases and J by 10 bases, with 13 bases between the two germline ends. The CDR3 sequence: CASSRRAPEQFF. The DNA of the CDR3 is TGTGCCAGCAGCCGTCGGGCTCCCGAGCAGTTCTTC.